The rows below give T cell receptor beta chains drawn from one sample of a study of blood T cell repertoires in COVID-19. Sequenced by immunoSEQ multiplex PCR; TCRdb stores in-frame clones only, minus some. The sample shows roughly 260,000 clones, about 80% of them seen only once. The specimen sequenced was peripheral blood. The receptor source for this set is a woman of 80 years or more with active or convalescent COVID-19. CDR3s include the opening cysteine and the closing phenylalanine or tryptophan. A D gene is named only where the DNA matches it firmly. The listing skips clone size in some rows; elsewhere it reads once, few, many or a size class.

V	D	size	J	CDR3	DNA
TRBV12-3/TRBV12-4	-	-	TRBJ1-5	CASSPNDGQPQHF	TGTGCCAGCAGCCCGAACGATGGCCAGCCCCAGCATTTT
TRBV4-1	-	-	TRBJ1-5	CASSVRFLGSQHF	TGCGCCAGCAGCGTCAGGTTTTTGGGTTCCCAGCATTTT
TRBV2	-	-	TRBJ2-5	CASSGGVQETQYF	TGTGCCAGCAGTGGCGGGGTTCAAGAGACCCAGTACTTC
TRBV6-5	-	-	TRBJ1-2	CAGSSGGGHGYTF	TGTGCCGGCAGTTCCGGGGGTGGGCATGGCTACACCTTC
TRBV5-1	TRBD1	once	TRBJ1-1	CASSFDRGQNTEAFF	TGCGCCAGCAGCTTCGACAGGGGCCAAAACACTGAAGCTTTCTTT
TRBV5-1	-	-	TRBJ2-7	CASSLWGGPTYEQYF	TGCGCCAGCAGCTTATGGGGAGGCCCAACCTACGAGCAGTACTTC
TRBV5-6	TRBD1	-	TRBJ2-2	CASSLRTGRWTGELFF	TGTGCCAGCAGCCTGCGGACAGGGCGGTGGACCGGGGAGCTGTTTTTT
TRBV3-1/TRBV3-2	-	few	TRBJ2-5	CASSQGTETQYF	TGTGCCAGCAGCCAAGGTACTGAGACCCAGTACTTC
TRBV7-7	TRBD2	-	TRBJ2-1	CASSFGLEYEQFF	TGTGCTAGCAGCTTCGGACTAGAATACGAGCAGTTCTTC
TRBV29-1	TRBD1	-	TRBJ1-1	CSVELGTGIPAFF	TGCAGCGTTGAGCTCGGGACAGGAATCCCAGCTTTCTTT
TRBV3-1/TRBV3-2	-	-	TRBJ2-1	CASRVSGPSYNEQFF	TGTGCCAGCAGGGTGAGCGGGCCCTCCTACAATGAGCAGTTCTTC